The clone carrying this T cell receptor beta chain was observed a few times. Time point noted: longitudinal time-point 1 (baseline). Preparation of the unsorted libraries drew on 2 million PBMCs stored at -80 C. TCRdb processed the 5' RACE reads anew with MiXCR; each CDR3 protein has one entry. The data show 40,000 or so distinct CDR3 sequences, with 3% to 3.5% seen just once and roughly 8.2% held by the top ten. This sample stems from a study of neurological immune-mediated disorders. V gave up 5 bases and J gave up 3 bases, with 10 bases separating them. The CDR3 is 13 amino acids. Germline assignment: CDR1 SGHAT and CDR2 FQNNGV.

The chain carries TRBV11-2 and TRBJ1-2, with D tentatively TRBD1 (5 bases). Sequences were obtained from PBMCs. The TCR was taken from an older woman with multiple sclerosis. CDR3 sequence (DNA): TGTGCCAGCAGCCCAGGGCCCCACTATGGCTACACCTTC. Translation gives CASSPGPHYGYTF.